Sequencing of this T cell receptor (beta chain) was carried out in a study of PD-L1 blockade in urothelial cancer. TCRdb's table, derived via immunoSEQ multiplex PCR, lists solely in-frame clones and lacks some. The data hold about 69,000 clones, with roughly nine tenths observed a single time. The germline V and J ends were trimmed by 5 bases and 1 base, with 12 bases remaining between them. The germline V gene has CDR1 MNHEY and CDR2 SMNVEV (reference sequence). CDR3 length equals 14 residues. The sequenced sample was PBMCs, obtained around atezolizumab (anti-PD-L1) treatment. This receptor was identified in a man in his 60s with urothelial cancer. This rearrangement joins TRBV27 to TRBJ2-7, with D possibly TRBD1 on 5 matching bases. The CDR3: CASSRGWGSYEQYF. CDR3 sequence (DNA): TGTGCCAGCAGTAGGGGTTGGGGTTCCTACGAGCAGTACTTC.